The 19 T cell receptor beta chains below were found in one sample sequenced in a study of T-cell reconstitution after alpha-beta-depleted transplantation in children. The library targeted TCRbeta and was prepared with unique molecular identifiers. TCRdb fed the PCR reads into MiXCR, producing one record per CDR3 protein. Of hundreds of thousands of distinct CDR3 sequences in the sample, approximately 12% were seen once. Material: PBMCs, mostly from graft donor cells, obtained 360 days after TCRalphabeta/CD19-depleted stem cell transplant. These receptors were obtained from a male patient under 18 who had a stem cell transplant for acute myeloid leukemia, so the T cells may come from the graft donor.

CDR3: CASSTPGRPYNEQFF. DNA of the CDR3: TGTGCCAGCAGTACCCCGGGACGCCCATACAATGAGCAGTTCTTC. The chain is built from TRBV6-2 or TRBV6-3 and TRBJ2-1, with D possibly being TRBD1 or TRBD2 (5 bases each). Germline loops: CDR1 MNHEY, CDR2 SVGEGT. The CDR3 loop spans 15 amino acids. Deletions cut 5 bases from V and 4 bases from J, with 15 bases between.

The chain is built from TRBV20-1 and TRBJ2-7, with D unclear. Trimming stripped 4 bases from V and 3 bases from J, with 10 bases between. The CDR3 has 12 amino acids. Germline CDR1 and CDR2: DFQATT and SNEGSKA (reference sequence). DNA of the CDR3: TGCAGTGCTACCCAGGTAATCTACGAGCAGTACTTC. Protein product: CSATQVIYEQYF.

The chain recombines TRBV5-1 with TRBJ2-7; 7 positions match TRBD1. The CDR3 sequence is 15 residues long. From germline, CDR1 is SGHRS and CDR2 YFSETQ. J was trimmed by 0 bases and V by 4 bases; bases with no gene match: 7. CDR3 loop: CASSTTGVPSYEQYF. The CDR3 DNA is TGCGCCAGCAGCACCACAGGGGTCCCCTCCTACGAGCAGTACTTC.

This clonotype was recorded a few times. The gene calls are TRBV29-1 and TRBJ2-1; 9 positions match TRBD2. Germline assignment: CDR1 SQVTM and CDR2 ANQGSEA. CDR3 length: 14 amino acids. V trimming: 7 bases; J trimming: 0 bases; junction bases outside the gene matches: 4. The CDR3, as DNA: TGCAGCGGTGCTAGCGGGGCCTCCTACAATGAGCAGTTCTTC. As protein: CSGASGASYNEQFF.

There are a few counts of this clonotype. V and J are TRBV20-1 and TRBJ2-7, with 11 positions matching TRBD2. Germline lookup yields CDR1 DFQATT and CDR2 SNEGSKA (reference sequence). Germline trimming cut 3 bases from V and 1 base from J; bases unmatched to any gene: 2. This CDR3 contains 14 residues. The CDR3 nucleotides are TGCAGTGCTAGGGGACTAGCGGTTTCCTACGAGCAGTACTTC. Its protein product is CSARGLAVSYEQYF.

This clonotype was counted a few times. The rearrangement uses TRBV4-2 and TRBJ2-3; 13 positions agree with TRBD2. The junction had 9 bases not matched to a gene; V was cut back by 0 bases and J by 0 bases. Germline CDR1 LGHNA, CDR2 YNFKEQ. The CDR3 loop spans 20 amino acids. The CDR3, as DNA: TGTGCCAGCAGCCAAGATAGGTTTCGGGGACTAGCGGGAAGCACAGATACGCAGTATTTT. Translating gives CASSQDRFRGLAGSTDTQYF.

This clonotype was observed many times. J is TRBJ1-1 and V is TRBV25-1; D might be TRBD1 (6 bases). This CDR3 comprises 14 residues. The germline CDR1 and CDR2 sequences are MGHDK and SYGVNS. Trimming pared 3 bases from V and 3 bases from J, leaving 11 bases between. The CDR3 sequence is CASSEGAGYTEAFF. The CDR3 region has the DNA TGTGCCAGCAGTGAGGGGGCAGGGTACACTGAAGCTTTCTTT. Full variable domain (remainder filled in from reference TRBV25-1 and TRBJ1-1): EADIYQTPRYLVIGTGKKITLECSQTMGHDKMYWYQQDPGMELHLIHYSYGVNSTEKGDLSSESTVSRIRTEHFPLTLESARPSHTSQYLCASSEGAGYTEAFFGQGTRLTVV.

V usage is TRBV28 and J usage is TRBJ2-3; D is unclear. The CDR3 sequence is 16 residues long. The ends were cut back, 7 bases at V and 5 bases at J, with 22 bases in the middle. Germline V gives CDR1 MDHEN, CDR2 SYDVKM. CDR3 residues: CASTPLRKNPEDTQYF. As DNA, the CDR3 is TGTGCCAGCACCCCATTACGGAAGAACCCGGAAGATACGCAGTATTTT. The entire variable domain, with the rest obtained from reference TRBV28 and TRBJ2-3, is as follows: DVKVTQSSRYLVKRTGEKVFLECVQDMDHENMFWYRQDPGLGLRLIYFSYDVKMKEKGDIPEGYSVSREKKERFSLILESASTNQTSMYLCASTPLRKNPEDTQYFGPGTRLTVL.

This chain uses TRBV28 with TRBJ2-4, with 8 positions matching TRBD2. The J segment lost 0 bases and the V segment lost 4 bases, leaving 14 bases of the junction unmatched. Looked up from germline, CDR1 is MDHEN and CDR2 is SYDVKM. This CDR3 has 19 residues. CDR3 region: CASSSPASERERAKNIQYF. CDR3 nucleotide sequence: TGTGCCAGCAGTTCACCAGCCTCCGAGCGGGAGAGAGCCAAAAACATTCAGTACTTC.

This clonotype was found a few times. This chain links TRBV12-3 or TRBV12-4 with TRBJ2-7, with D unclear. CDR3 length equals 14 residues. Trimming shortened V by 3 bases and J by 5 bases, and 14 bases separated the two germline ends. CDR3 region: CASSLVALWNEQYF. The CDR3 coding sequence is TGTGCCAGCAGTTTGGTCGCCCTATGGAACGAGCAGTACTTC.

At least ten counts were recorded for this clonotype. The rearrangement uses TRBV11-2 and TRBJ2-1, with a possible D match to TRBD1 (5 bases). V was shortened by 2 bases and J by 4 bases, with 12 bases between the two germline ends. The germline V gene has CDR1 SGHAT and CDR2 FQNNGV. The CDR3 runs 15 residues. Written as DNA, the CDR3 is TGTGCCAGCAGCTTATTTTTGGACACTTACAATGAGCAGTTCTTC. Protein product: CASSLFLDTYNEQFF.

V is TRBV29-1 and J is TRBJ2-5, with D perhaps assigned TRBD1 or TRBD2 (6 bases each). The V end lost 5 bases, the J end lost 5 bases, and 24 bases lay between the germline ends. The CDR3 is 16 residues long. Per the germline V gene, CDR1 is SQVTM and CDR2 is ANQGSEA. The CDR3 DNA follows: TGCAGCGTTCCCTTTCCCAGGGGAGGACCGCGGGAGACCCAGTACTTC. Its protein is CSVPFPRGGPRETQYF.

The chain has TRBV7-2 and TRBJ1-5; no clear D gene. The germline V gene encodes CDR1 SGHTA and CDR2 FQGNSA. The CDR3 length is 15 residues. The V end lost 0 bases, the J end lost 1 base, and 7 bases lay between the germline ends. The DNA of the CDR3 is TGTGCCAGCAGCTTAGCCGCGGTAAGCAATCAGCCCCAGCATTTT. It translates to CASSLAAVSNQPQHF.

This clonotype was seen more than once but under ten times. The chain recombines TRBV27 with TRBJ2-1; 12 nucleotides agree with TRBD2. V lost 7 bases, J lost 2 bases, and 6 bases stayed unmatched. This CDR3 comprises 16 residues. The germline V gene encodes CDR1 MNHEY and CDR2 SMNVEV (reference sequence). Here the CDR3 reads CASTLTSGGTYNEQFF. Written as DNA, the CDR3 is TGTGCCAGCACCCTGACTAGCGGGGGTACCTACAATGAGCAGTTCTTC.

The sample holds many counts of this clonotype. The gene calls are TRBV28 and TRBJ2-2, with a weak D call TRBD2 (6 bases). CDR3 length equals 13 residues. CDR1 is MDHEN, CDR2 SYDVKM, per germline. Trimming stripped 11 bases from V and 4 bases from J, with 14 bases between. CDR3 region: CAGMGLITGELFF. The CDR3 DNA sequence: TGTGCCGGGATGGGACTTATCACCGGGGAGCTGTTTTTT. Variable domain in full (rest from reference TRBV28 and TRBJ2-2): DVKVTQSSRYLVKRTGEKVFLECVQDMDHENMFWYRQDPGLGLRLIYFSYDVKMKEKGDIPEGYSVSREKKERFSLILESASTNQTSMYLCAGMGLITGELFFGEGSRLTVL.

This clonotype was seen at least ten times. The V and J genes are TRBV3-1 and TRBJ2-3; 10 bases fit TRBD1. Trimming cost V 4 bases and J 2 bases; bases outside gene matches: 6. Germline V CDR1 and CDR2: LGHDT, YNNKEL (reference sequence). The CDR3 has 16 amino acids. The CDR3 is CASSLGQGGDTDTQYF. The DNA of the CDR3 is TGTGCCAGCAGCCTCGGACAGGGGGGGGACACAGATACGCAGTATTTT.

V is TRBV15 and J is TRBJ2-7; maybe TRBD2 (6 bases). V was pared by 5 bases and J by 6 bases, with 20 bases between. The CDR3 has 15 amino acids. Per germline, CDR1 LNHNV and CDR2 YYDKDF (reference sequence). The CDR3, as DNA: TGTGCCACCAGCCCGAGCGGACGGGAGACGAGCGAGCAGTACTTC. As protein: CATSPSGRETSEQYF.

The chain combines TRBV4-2 with TRBJ2-4; D not certain. The CDR3 is made up of 13 amino acids. Germline V gene lookup returns CDR1 LGHNA and CDR2 YNFKEQ. V dropped 4 bases and J dropped 7 bases, with 11 bases sitting between them. This CDR3 is CASSRVLGNIQYF. CDR3 bases: TGTGCCAGCAGCCGGGTCCTTGGGAACATTCAGTACTTC.

This clonotype was recorded a few times. The rearrangement links TRBV20-1 to TRBJ2-5, with TRBD2 matching 12 bases. The length of the CDR3 is 14 residues. The germline V gene has CDR1 DFQATT and CDR2 SNEGSKA (reference sequence). The V segment lost 3 bases and the J segment 5 bases; nucleotides outside the gene matches: 4. The CDR3 loop is CSARRLAGDETQYF. The CDR3 DNA follows: TGCAGTGCTAGGAGACTAGCGGGAGACGAGACCCAGTACTTC.